This TCR beta chain was profiled in a study of Ad26.COV2.S vaccination and SARS-CoV-2 variants. The CDR3 runs to 19 residues. Germline V gives CDR1 MNHNY, CDR2 SVGAGI (reference sequence). Trimming took off 6 bases at V and 0 bases at J, with 24 bases between the two ends. The treatment was: 19 received Ad26.COV2.S at low or high dose, single or two shots; 5 received placebo; per-sample allocation not given. The investigators took samples on day 63 after the first vaccine or placebo injection. The data were produced by immunoSEQ multiplex PCR, yet TCRdb's version contains in-frame clones alone and is incomplete. The sample carries 380,000 or so clones, 88% recorded once. Worth noting for this clone: The antigen is unknown.

General study points: Individuals receiving vaccine had higher spike-specific TCR breadth than placebo recipients did. Whether participants received vaccine or placebo, their non-spike TCR breadth was similar.

The sample was peripheral blood, taken in a trial of Ad26.COV2.S vaccine versus placebo. The TCR comes from a person between 18 and 59 years old who received the Ad26.COV2.S COVID-19 vaccine or a placebo. V is TRBV6-6 and J is TRBJ1-3; D is ambiguous. The CDR3 reads CASSFTLGTIGRSGNTIYF. The CDR3 DNA reads TGTGCCAGCAGCTTTACCCTAGGAACAATTGGGCGCTCTGGAAACACCATATATTTT.